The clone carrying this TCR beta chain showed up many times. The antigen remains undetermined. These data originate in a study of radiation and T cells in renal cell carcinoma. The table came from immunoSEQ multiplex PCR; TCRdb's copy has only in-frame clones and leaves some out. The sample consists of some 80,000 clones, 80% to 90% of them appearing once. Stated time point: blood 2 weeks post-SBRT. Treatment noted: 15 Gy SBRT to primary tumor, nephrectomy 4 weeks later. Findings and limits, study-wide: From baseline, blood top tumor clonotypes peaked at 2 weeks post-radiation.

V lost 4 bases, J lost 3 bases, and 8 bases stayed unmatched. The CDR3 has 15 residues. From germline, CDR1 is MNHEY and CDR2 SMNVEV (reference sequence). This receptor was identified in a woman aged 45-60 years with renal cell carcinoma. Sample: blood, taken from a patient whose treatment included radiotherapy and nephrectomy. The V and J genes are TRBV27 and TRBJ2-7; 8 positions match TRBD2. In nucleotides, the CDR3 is TGTGCCAGCAGTTCGAAGGGACTAGACTACTACGAGCAGTACTTC. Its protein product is CASSSKGLDYYEQYF.